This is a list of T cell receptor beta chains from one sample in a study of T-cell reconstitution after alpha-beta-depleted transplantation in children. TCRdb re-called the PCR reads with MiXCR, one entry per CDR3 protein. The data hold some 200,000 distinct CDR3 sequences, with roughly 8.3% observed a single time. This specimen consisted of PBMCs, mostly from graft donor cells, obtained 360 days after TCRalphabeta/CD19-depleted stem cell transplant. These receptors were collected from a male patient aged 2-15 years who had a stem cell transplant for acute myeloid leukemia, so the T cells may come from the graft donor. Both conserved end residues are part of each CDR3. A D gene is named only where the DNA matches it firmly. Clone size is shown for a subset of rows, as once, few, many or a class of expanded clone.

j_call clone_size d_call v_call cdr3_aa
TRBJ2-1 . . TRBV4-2 CASSQVFDGAYDEQFF
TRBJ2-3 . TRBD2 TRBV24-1 CATSDPSLAGGADTQYF
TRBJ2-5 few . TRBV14 CASSHTMEIRETQYF
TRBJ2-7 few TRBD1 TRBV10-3 CAISIRDREGQYF
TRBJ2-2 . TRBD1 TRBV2 CASRAPGQGRAGELFF
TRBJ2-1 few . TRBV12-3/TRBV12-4 CASSPSSAEQFF
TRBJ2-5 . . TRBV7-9 CAGRTIQETQYF
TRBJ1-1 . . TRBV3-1 CASSQQGHEAFF
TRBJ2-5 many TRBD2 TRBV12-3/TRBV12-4 CASSRTSGDNQETQYF
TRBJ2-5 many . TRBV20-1 CSARRAGTQTQYF
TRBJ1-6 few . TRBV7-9 CASSIHPVSSLMALHF
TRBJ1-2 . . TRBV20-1 CSARLVSNYGYTF
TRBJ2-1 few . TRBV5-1 CASSSSVTNLYNEQFF
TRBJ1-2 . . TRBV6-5 CASSYSDRGYGYTF
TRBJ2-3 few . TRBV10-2 CASSGSPMAATDTQYF
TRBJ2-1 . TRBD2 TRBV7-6 CASSPPSGSSYNEQFF
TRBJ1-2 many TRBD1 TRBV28 CASSLGTGDSNYGYTF
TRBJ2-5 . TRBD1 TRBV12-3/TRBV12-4 CASSRGGQGPETQYF
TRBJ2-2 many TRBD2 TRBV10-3 CAIRGTSANTGELFF
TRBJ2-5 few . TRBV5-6 CASSLVLQETQYF
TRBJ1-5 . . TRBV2 CASSEGFQPQHF
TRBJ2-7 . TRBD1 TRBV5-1 CASSLGQDYEQYF
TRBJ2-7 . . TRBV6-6 CASSRVTEQYF
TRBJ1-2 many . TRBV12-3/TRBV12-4 CASSLRGGVRYYGYTF
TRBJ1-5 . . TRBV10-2 CASRGDPSNQPQHF
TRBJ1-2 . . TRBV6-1 CASSEAGAGDGYTF
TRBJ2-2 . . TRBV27 CASSPRTNLNTGELFF
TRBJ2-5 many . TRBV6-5 CASSLNPLDKETQYF
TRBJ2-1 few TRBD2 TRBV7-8 CASSLGRLAYNEQFF
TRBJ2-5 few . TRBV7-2 CASSLITGRETQYF
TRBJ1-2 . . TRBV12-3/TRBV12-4 CASSRNVGAEGYGYTF
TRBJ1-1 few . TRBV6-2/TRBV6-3 CASSYSARDYTEAFF
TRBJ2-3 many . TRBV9 CASSAVADTQYF
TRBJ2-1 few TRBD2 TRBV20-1 CSASSSSGRPWNNEQFF
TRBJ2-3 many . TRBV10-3 CAIRAALNADTQYF
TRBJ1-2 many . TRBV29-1 CSVLGRGAYGYTF
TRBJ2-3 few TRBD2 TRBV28 CASLPSGSQDTQYF